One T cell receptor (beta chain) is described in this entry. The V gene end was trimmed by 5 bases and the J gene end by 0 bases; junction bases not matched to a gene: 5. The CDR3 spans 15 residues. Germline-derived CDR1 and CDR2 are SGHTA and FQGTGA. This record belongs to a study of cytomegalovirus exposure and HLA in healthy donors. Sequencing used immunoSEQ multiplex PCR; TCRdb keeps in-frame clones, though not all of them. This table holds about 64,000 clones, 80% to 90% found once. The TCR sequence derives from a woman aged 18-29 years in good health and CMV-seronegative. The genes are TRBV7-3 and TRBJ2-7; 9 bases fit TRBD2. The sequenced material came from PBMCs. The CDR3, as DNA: TGTGCCAGCAGCGTCGCGGGGGGGAGCTCCTACGAGCAGTACTTC. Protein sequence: CASSVAGGSSYEQYF.